The 14 T cell receptor beta chains reported below all come from one sample, sequenced in a study of T cells in Graves' hyperthyroidism and ophthalmopathy. The investigators amplified TCR beta CDR3 regions from RNA transcripts. TCR CDR3 regions were first amplified by RT-PCR with HTBI primers. From the multiplex PCR reads, TCRdb called clonotypes with MiXCR, one entry per CDR3 protein. The data contain around 200,000 distinct CDR3 sequences, approximately 17% of them seen just once; the ten biggest clones take up 25% to 30%. The sequencing sample was made of blood. These receptors originate from a woman between 45 and 65 years old with Graves' hyperthyroidism.

The chain joins TRBV28 to TRBJ2-7; no definite D call. The CDR3 contains 12 residues. V was pared by 7 bases and J by 0 bases, with 7 bases between. Per the germline V gene, CDR1 is MDHEN and CDR2 is SYDVKM. CDR3 sequence reads: CASNDNSYEQYF. In DNA, the CDR3 is TGTGCCAGCAACGACAACTCCTACGAGCAGTACTTC.

The V and J genes are TRBV18 and TRBJ2-2; 9 bases map to TRBD1. J was trimmed by 13 bases and V by 5 bases; bases with no gene match: 5. Looked up from germline, CDR1 is KGHSH and CDR2 is LQKENI. The CDR3 length is 12 residues. Here the CDR3 DNA reads TGTGCCAGCTCAAGGGACAGGGTTTCGCTGTTTTTT. Translation gives CASSRDRVSLFF.

Remarks on this clonotype: This may be a read error: a much more frequent sequence differs by one nucleotide. V and J are TRBV5-1 and TRBJ2-3, with D tentatively TRBD2 (6 bases). Per the germline V gene, CDR1 is SGHRS and CDR2 is YFSETQ. CDR3 length equals 16 residues. CDR3 bases: TGCACCAGCAGCTCCGACTCAACCCTGGGGGGAGATACGCAGTATTTT. It is translated as CTSSSDSTLGGDTQYF.

This clonotype has a count of ten or more. The junction departs from germline at one end; a sequencing error may be responsible. The V gene is TRBV29-1, the J gene TRBJ2-1; D call uncertain. The CDR3 is made up of 14 amino acids. In germline, CDR1 is SQVTM, CDR2 ANQGSEA. CDR3 sequence: CSVEGSAEFNEQFF. CDR3 nucleotide sequence: TGCAGCGTCGAAGGGTCCGCTGAATTCAATGAGCAGTTCTTC.

This clonotype was counted ten times or more. CDR3 coding DNA: TGCAGTGCTAGCCACCCGTCCTCCTACGAGCAGTACTTC. It codes for CSASHPSSYEQYF. The chain recombines TRBV20-1 with TRBJ2-7; D gene ambiguous. The CDR3 has 13 amino acids. The V end was cut by 3 bases, the J end by 0 bases, with 9 bases between. The germline V gene has CDR1 DFQATT and CDR2 SNEGSKA (reference sequence).

This clonotype was seen at least ten times. A read error may produce the germline difference seen at one junction end. The chain couples TRBV12-3 or TRBV12-4 to TRBJ2-7, with TRBD2 identical over 8 bases. CDR3 length equals 15 residues. The CDR3 sequence is CASNLRRSGVYEQYF. The CDR3 DNA is TGTGCCAGCAATTTAAGGCGTAGCGGGGTCTACGAGCAGTACTTC.

This clonotype was found many times. The V gene is TRBV2, the J gene TRBJ2-7, with D hard to call. From germline, CDR1 is SNHLY and CDR2 FYNNEI. With 4 bases removed from V and 2 bases from J, the gap between germline ends came to 3 bases. The CDR3 has 11 amino acids. CDR3 loop: CASSATYEQYF. CDR3 in DNA: TGTGCCAGCAGTGCCACCTACGAGCAGTACTTC.

This clonotype was recorded a few times. V gene TRBV6-1 combines with J gene TRBJ1-2; 7 bases line up with TRBD1. The V gene's germline CDR1 is MNHNS and CDR2 SASEGT. The length of the CDR3 is 16 residues. Losses at the gene ends were 8 bases for V and 2 bases for J; bases not matched to a gene: 14. CDR3 residues: CASVARRTGGNYGYTF. As DNA, the CDR3 is TGTGCCAGCGTGGCAAGACGGACAGGAGGGAACTATGGCTACACCTTC.

This clonotype came up many times. This chain connects TRBV19 to TRBJ1-2, with D possibly matching TRBD1 (5 bases). Trimming pared 5 bases from V and 4 bases from J, leaving 20 bases between. There are 16 residues in the CDR3. Germline V CDR1 and CDR2: LNHDA, SQIVND (reference sequence). The DNA of the CDR3 is TGTGCCAGTAGTCTTACCGGGACGGGTGCTTCCTATGGCTACACCTTC. The encoded protein is CASSLTGTGASYGYTF.

This clonotype was counted at least ten times. The CDR3 DNA reads TGTGCCAGCTCACCGTCGGACAGGGGGATTGGCTACACCTTC. Protein: CASSPSDRGIGYTF. V is TRBV18 and J is TRBJ1-2; 10 nucleotides line up with TRBD1. This CDR3 is built from 14 residues. V trimming: 3 bases; J trimming: 7 bases; junction bases outside the gene matches: 5. Germline assignment: CDR1 KGHSH and CDR2 LQKENI. The full variable domain, its missing parts supplied by reference TRBV18 and TRBJ1-2, is NAGVMQNPRHLVRRRGQEARLRCSPMKGHSHVYWYRQLPEEGLKFMVYLQKENIIDESGMPKERFSAEFPKEGPSILRIQQVVRGDSAAYFCASSPSDRGIGYTFGSGTRLTVV.

This clonotype has at least ten counts. The V call is TRBV19, the J call TRBJ1-5; D not certain. Germline V lookup: CDR1 LNHDA, CDR2 SQIVND (reference sequence). Trimming cost V 7 bases and J 9 bases, with 19 bases left between them. The CDR3 sequence is 14 residues long. The CDR3 bases are TGTGCCAGTAAGGTTCCGAAACCTCCCGGGCCCCAGCATTTT. Protein sequence: CASKVPKPPGPQHF.

This clonotype was observed at least ten times. This CDR3 reads CASSSPGQGNEQFF. CDR3 nucleotide sequence: TGTGCCAGCAGCTCCCCGGGACAGGGCAATGAGCAGTTCTTC. J is TRBJ2-1 and V is TRBV7-3, with TRBD1 matching over 9 bases. The CDR3 loop spans 14 amino acids. V dropped 4 bases and J dropped 6; count of bases not matched to a gene: 4. Germline CDR1 SGHTA, CDR2 FQGTGA.

Ten or more counts support this clonotype. The chain couples TRBV7-9 to TRBJ2-5; D gene unclear. Germline V gene lookup returns CDR1 SEHNR and CDR2 FQNEAQ (reference sequence). This CDR3 spans 14 amino acids. Between the trimmed V and J ends, which lost 4 bases and 5 bases, there was a span of 14 bases. The CDR3 region has the DNA TGTGCCAGCAGCTACCAGGCGTCTTGGGAGACCCAGTACTTC. It encodes CASSYQASWETQYF.

This chain uses TRBV2 with TRBJ2-3; weak D call: TRBD2 (5 bases). CDR1 and CDR2 from the germline V gene are SNHLY and FYNNEI. This CDR3 comprises 13 residues. Trimming took 3 bases from V and 6 from J, leaving 10 bases between them. CDR3 amino acids: CASSEPRGDTQYF. CDR3 bases: TGTGCCAGCAGTGAGCCCCGGGGTGATACGCAGTATTTT.